Listed below are T cell receptor beta chains from one sample, sequenced in a study of shared clonotypes between healthy human individuals. Some clones are missing from TCRdb's copy, which holds only in-frame ones; the method was immunoSEQ multiplex PCR. There are roughly 110,000 clones in the sample; about 70% occur only once, and roughly 24% lies in the top ten. Sequencing was carried out using memory CD8+ T cells sorted from blood. All receptors come from a woman younger than 45 in good health. CDR3s include the opening cysteine and the closing phenylalanine or tryptophan. A D gene is named only where the DNA matches it firmly. For some rows the clone size is stated as once, few or many, or as a class when expanded; others skip it.

>TRBV28|TRBD1|-|TRBJ2-7
TGTGCCAGCAGTTTTTGGCCGGACAGGAACCACGAGCAGTACTTC
CASSFWPDRNHEQYF
>TRBV20-1|-|-|TRBJ2-7
TGCAGTGCTAGACCTAGCCGCGAGCAGTACTTC
CSARPSREQYF
>TRBV28|TRBD2|-|TRBJ2-3
TGTGCCAGCATCGCTAGCGGGAGGCAAGGCACAGATACGCAGTATTTT
CASIASGRQGTDTQYF
>TRBV6-5|TRBD1|-|TRBJ1-4
TGTGCCAGCAGACTTAGGACAGGGGGTGAAAAACTGTTTTTT
CASRLRTGGEKLFF
>TRBV6-5|-|-|TRBJ2-3
TGTGCCAGCAGTCCCGTAGTGGGTACGCAGTATTTT
CASSPVVGTQYF
>TRBV4-1|-|many|TRBJ1-5
TGCGCCAGCAGCCAAGGGGGGATGAATAGCAATCAGCCCCAGCATTTT
CASSQGGMNSNQPQHF
>TRBV7-6|-|once|TRBJ2-7
TGTGCCAGCAGCTTCGGGGGACTCTACGAGCAGTACTTC
CASSFGGLYEQYF
>TRBV27|TRBD1|-|TRBJ1-2
TGTGCCAGCAGTCCGGGGACAGGGGGCGGGAATGGCTACACCTTC
CASSPGTGGGNGYTF
>TRBV15|-|-|TRBJ1-4
TGTGCCACCAGCAGCGAGAGAGGGGCGAGTGAAAAACTGTTTTTT
CATSSERGASEKLFF
>TRBV11-1|TRBD1|-|TRBJ1-2
TGTGCCAGCACCCCGGGACAGGGTAGAGCTAACTATGGCTACACCTTC
CASTPGQGRANYGYTF
>TRBV4-1|TRBD1|-|TRBJ1-4
TGCGCCAGCAGCCAACCCCCCGGACAGGGGAATGAAAAACTGTTTTTT
CASSQPPGQGNEKLFF
>TRBV28|-|-|TRBJ1-5
TGTGCCAGCAAGGAAACGAGAGGGAGAATTTATCAGCCCCAGCATTTT
CASKETRGRIYQPQHF
>TRBV11-2|-|-|TRBJ1-3
TGTGCCAGCAGCTTATTGAGGACGGACCCTCCTGGAAACACCATATATTTT
CASSLLRTDPPGNTIYF
>TRBV2|-|-|TRBJ1-1
TGTGCCAGCAGTATTCCCTTAAGGGGCGCTTTCTTT
CASSIPLRGAFF
>TRBV27|TRBD2|-|TRBJ2-3
TGTGCCAGCAGCCCCGAGACTAGCGGGGCAGATACGCAGTATTTT
CASSPETSGADTQYF
>TRBV28|TRBD1|-|TRBJ2-7
TGTGCCAGCAGGAGGACAGGAGTCCTACGAAATGAGTACTTC
CASRRTGVLRNEYF
>TRBV7-3|TRBD2|once|TRBJ2-3
TGTGCCAGCAGCTTAGCGGGAGGGCCAGGGACAGATACGCAGTATTTT
CASSLAGGPGTDTQYF
>TRBV4-2|TRBD2|-|TRBJ2-7
TGTGCCAGCAGCCAAGGGGAGGGCAGCTCCTACGAGCAGTACTTC
CASSQGEGSSYEQYF
>TRBV5-4|-|-|TRBJ1-1
TGTGCCAGCAGCGGCGAGGGGTTCACTGAAGCTTTCTTT
CASSGEGFTEAFF
>TRBV29-1|-|-|TRBJ1-1
TGCAGCGTTGAAGTTTACGGAAAGATGAACACTGAAGCTTTCTTT
CSVEVYGKMNTEAFF
>TRBV11-2|TRBD1|medium-sized|TRBJ2-5
TGTGCCAGCAGCTTAGGGGGACAGTCCAAAGAGACCCAGTACTTC
CASSLGGQSKETQYF
>TRBV12-5|TRBD1|once|TRBJ2-2
TGTGCTAGTGGTTTGATCGGCCAGGGGGTCACCGGGGAGCTGTTTTTT
CASGLIGQGVTGELFF
>TRBV27|-|-|TRBJ2-7
TGTGCCAGCAGTTTAGGGGACGGAACCTACGAGCAGTACTTC
CASSLGDGTYEQYF
>TRBV28|-|once|TRBJ1-3
TGTGCCAGCAGTTCCTGGGGGAGCTCTGGAAACACCATATATTTT
CASSSWGSSGNTIYF
>TRBV6-1|-|-|TRBJ1-3
TGTGCCAGCAGTGAAGAACCGACATTCTCTGGAAACACCATATATTTT
CASSEEPTFSGNTIYF
>TRBV11-3|TRBD2|once|TRBJ2-1
TGTGCCAGCAGCTCCTGGACTAGCGGGACCGATGAGCAGTTCTTC
CASSSWTSGTDEQFF
>TRBV5-6|-|medium-sized|TRBJ1-1
TGTGCCAGTATCTCACGTCTTCAGGTGACGAACACTGAAGCTTTCTTT
CASISRLQVTNTEAFF
>TRBV2|TRBD2|-|TRBJ2-7
TGTGCCAGCAGTGAAGCGCAGTTTGGACTAGGACTAGCGGGCGAGCAGTACTTC
CASSEAQFGLGLAGEQYF
>TRBV6-1|-|once|TRBJ1-2
TGTGCCAGCAGTGAAGTGGGGGCATTCGACTATGGCTACACCTTC
CASSEVGAFDYGYTF